This TCR beta chain is drawn from a study of T-cell reconstitution after alpha-beta-depleted transplantation in children. The CDR3 is 13 residues long. Trimming cost V 2 bases and J 5 bases, with 6 bases left between them. Germline CDR1 and CDR2: SEHNR and FQNEAQ (reference sequence). Using unique molecular identifiers, the investigators prepared the TCRbeta library. TCRdb re-called the PCR reads through MiXCR, storing one row per CDR3 protein. The data show about 540,000 distinct CDR3 sequences, 15% to 20% seen once. This clonotype was observed many times. The receptor comes from a human donor who donated a stem cell graft to a child with acute lymphoblastic leukemia. V gene TRBV7-9 combines with J gene TRBJ2-2; D remains unclear. This sample comprised PBMCs from the stem cell graft donor, obtained from the stem cell graft. CDR3 in amino acids: CASSLRNTGELFF. CDR3 DNA: TGTGCCAGCAGCTTAAGAAATACCGGGGAGCTGTTTTTT.